The source of this TCR beta chain is a study of T-cell memory formation after mild COVID-19. Study-level background: Among the donors, TCR clusters were largely specific to each donor.

The V end lost 4 bases, the J end lost 6 bases, and 18 bases lay between the germline ends. The germline gives CDR1 MGHRA, CDR2 YSYEKL. The CDR3 totals 16 residues. General observations from the study: Within pre-infection memory, some responding clones were found, suggesting cross-reactive memory joined.

TCRdb independently ran MiXCR on the 5' RACE reads; one entry per CDR3 protein. The top ten hold 20% to 25% of the sample, which has a few hundred thousand distinct CDR3 sequences, roughly 15% seen once. This clonotype was seen more than once but under ten times. The antigen remains unidentified. The sequenced sample consisted of PBMCs or a T cell subset sorted from them (not recorded which). V is TRBV4-1 and J is TRBJ1-4; D may be TRBD1 (6 bases). This clonotype was obtained from a man in his late teens or twenties who had mild COVID-19 (a few samples of this study predate the infection). Cell type and time point are not known. The CDR3 sequence is CASSPRGYRADEKLFF. In DNA form, the CDR3 reads TGCGCCAGCAGCCCAAGGGGCTACAGGGCGGATGAAAAACTGTTTTTT.